What follows are 22 T cell receptor beta chains derived from one specimen sequenced in a study of blood T cell repertoires in COVID-19. Sequenced by immunoSEQ multiplex PCR; TCRdb stores in-frame clones only, minus some. Among approximately 280,000 clones listed, approximately 80% were seen once. The sample consisted of PBMCs or T cells enriched from blood (not recorded which). The receptors shown here come from a middle-aged man who had been exposed to COVID-19.

J is TRBJ2-7 and V is TRBV7-9; D not resolved. Trimming took off 5 bases at V and 7 bases at J, with 15 bases between the two ends. Per the germline V gene, CDR1 is SEHNR and CDR2 is FQNEAQ (reference sequence). The CDR3 runs 13 residues. The chain's CDR3 is CASSLSNLPEQYF. The CDR3 DNA reads as TGTGCCAGCAGCCTATCGAACTTGCCGGAGCAGTACTTC.

The V gene is TRBV5-1, the J gene TRBJ2-2; a weak D match, TRBD1 (5 bases). The CDR3 is 14 amino acids. Germline V gene sequence: CDR1 SGHRS, CDR2 YFSETQ. Trimming took 0 bases from V and 5 from J, leaving 8 bases between them. CDR3 nucleotides: TGCGCCAGCAGCTTGGAGGGGCGGACCGGGGAGCTGTTTTTT. Its translation is CASSLEGRTGELFF.

Comment on this clone: The same CDR3 can be traced to other DNA sequences in this sample. The chain is built from TRBV29-1 and TRBJ1-2; 8 nucleotides agree with TRBD1. Germline CDR1 SQVTM, CDR2 ANQGSEA. V shed 6 bases and J 3 bases; nucleotides not matched to a gene: 6. The CDR3 runs 13 residues. The CDR3 region is CSVGETGDYGYTF. The CDR3 DNA reads as TGCAGCGTCGGAGAGACAGGGGACTATGGCTACACCTTC.

This clone was recorded many times. The chain has TRBV6-5 and TRBJ2-3, with D tentatively TRBD2 (5 bases). There are 14 residues in the CDR3. The germline V gene has CDR1 MNHEY and CDR2 SVGAGI. Between the trimmed V and J ends, which lost 6 bases and 1 base, there was a span of 11 bases. This chain's CDR3 is CASRTLGGTDTQYF. As DNA, the CDR3 is TGTGCCAGCAGGACCTTGGGAGGCACAGATACGCAGTATTTT.

The chain uses TRBV19 and TRBJ2-1; 8 bases agree with TRBD2. Trimming at V came to 5 bases and at J to 8 bases, leaving 5 bases not matched to a gene. Germline values: CDR1 LNHDA, CDR2 SQIVND (reference sequence). The CDR3 length is 13 residues. In DNA, the CDR3 is TGTGCCAGTAGTGAGGGACTAGGGGATGAGCAGTTCTTC. This translates into CASSEGLGDEQFF. Together with reference TRBV19 and TRBJ2-1, the CDR3 gives the full variable domain: DGGITQSPKYLFRKEGQNVTLSCEQNLNHDAMYWYRQDPGQGLRLIYYSQIVNDFQKGDIAEGYSVSREKKESFPLTVTSAQKNPTAFYLCASSEGLGDEQFFGPGTRLTVL.

The rearrangement uses TRBV30 and TRBJ2-5, with 7 bases matching TRBD2. The CDR3 is 13 residues long. The ends lost 8 bases at V and 6 bases at J; junction bases unmatched: 12. Germline CDR1 GTSNPN, CDR2 SVGIG (reference sequence). The CDR3 nucleotides are TGTGCCCACGAGCCGTCGGGGGGAAAGACCCAGTACTTC. This gives the protein CAHEPSGGKTQYF.

This chain joins TRBV28 and TRBJ2-7; no definite D call. Germline V lookup: CDR1 MDHEN, CDR2 SYDVKM. This CDR3 region has 12 residues. The V gene lost 3 bases and the J gene lost 9 bases, with 12 bases spanning the gap. CDR3 sequence (DNA): TGTGCCAGCAGTTTGGTCAGGTCAGTGCAGTACTTC. It encodes CASSLVRSVQYF.

The rearrangement uses TRBV7-9 and TRBJ2-5, with a possible D match to TRBD2 (5 bases). CDR3 length: 14 residues. CDR1 and CDR2 (germline): SEHNR, FQNEAQ (reference sequence). Trimming removed 1 base from V and 2 bases from J, with 8 bases in between. The DNA of the CDR3 is TGTGCCAGCAGCTTAGGAGGGTTGCAAGAGACCCAGTACTTC. Its protein product is CASSLGGLQETQYF.

The chain employs TRBV3-1 (or the pseudogene TRBV3-2) and TRBJ1-1; no clear D. V lost 4 bases to trimming and J lost 4 bases, with 10 bases between them. This CDR3 comprises 13 residues. Germline V gene lookup returns CDR1 LGHDT and CDR2 YNNKEL (reference sequence). For the CDR3, the DNA is TGTGCCAGCAGCCTCTCACTGAGCACTGAAGCTTTCTTT. It codes for CASSLSLSTEAFF.

The chain links TRBV4-1 to TRBJ2-5; TRBD2 agrees at 8 bases. Trimming removed 9 bases from V and 5 bases from J; junction bases left unmatched: 8. This CDR3 contains 13 residues. Germline V gene data show CDR1 as MGHRA and CDR2 as YSYEKL. The CDR3 spells CASAVAGMETQYF. The CDR3 DNA reads as TGCGCCAGTGCGGTAGCGGGAATGGAGACCCAGTACTTC.

Only one count was recorded for this clone. V is TRBV5-8 and J is TRBJ2-7; TRBD2 might be the D (6 bases). V dropped 2 bases and J dropped 6 bases, with 12 bases sitting between them. This CDR3 has 13 amino acids. Per germline, CDR1 SGHTS and CDR2 YDEGEE. CDR3 residues: CASSLTGVREQYF. The CDR3 nucleotides are TGTGCCAGCAGCTTAACGGGGGTTCGCGAGCAGTACTTC.

This chain connects TRBV25-1 to TRBJ1-1; D possibly corresponds to TRBD1 (5 bases). V lost 4 bases and J 4 bases, leaving 10 bases between the germline ends. The CDR3 is 13 amino acids. Germline values: CDR1 MGHDK, CDR2 SYGVNS. CDR3 in amino acids: CASSAQTVTEAFF. The CDR3 coding sequence is TGTGCCAGCAGTGCCCAGACAGTCACTGAAGCTTTCTTT.

The chain employs TRBV30 and TRBJ1-5, with TRBD1 matching over 7 bases. The CDR3 spans 14 residues. Germline V CDR1 and CDR2: GTSNPN, SVGIG (reference sequence). V was pared by 4 bases and J by 11 bases, with 14 bases of the junction left unmatched. This CDR3 reads CAWNRGAVNLAQHF. CDR3 nucleotide sequence: TGTGCCTGGAACAGGGGAGCAGTGAATCTGGCCCAGCATTTT.

This clone was recorded once. The V and J genes are TRBV6-4 and TRBJ1-1; D is undetermined. This CDR3 is 13 amino acids long. The ends were cut back, 0 bases at V and 9 bases at J, with 11 bases in the middle. Germline V gives CDR1 MRHNA, CDR2 SNTAGT. The CDR3 bases are TGTGCCAGCAGTGACTCCTATACTGGTCAAGCTTTCTTT. Its protein product is CASSDSYTGQAFF.

V usage is TRBV20-1 and J usage is TRBJ2-7; TRBD1 matches at 7 bases. CDR1 and CDR2 (germline): DFQATT, SNEGSKA (reference sequence). This CDR3 is built from 10 residues. This CDR3 is CSTGEYEQYF. The CDR3 DNA is TGCTCTACAGGGGAGTACGAGCAGTACTTC.

The chain couples TRBV5-1 to TRBJ2-1; TRBD2 matches at 10 bases. The ends lost 0 bases at V and 6 bases at J; junction bases unmatched: 6. The CDR3 extends over 16 amino acids. Germline V gene lookup returns CDR1 SGHRS and CDR2 YFSETQ. CDR3 DNA: TGCGCCAGCAGCTTGGTTGCTAGCGGGAGTTTCAATGAGCAGTTCTTC. It translates to CASSLVASGSFNEQFF.

This clone is a singleton in its sample. The chain carries TRBV5-1 and TRBJ1-2; 7 positions match TRBD1. Looked up from germline, CDR1 is SGHRS and CDR2 is YFSETQ. V trimming: 4 bases; J trimming: 7 bases; junction bases outside the gene matches: 10. The CDR3 runs to 14 residues. CDR3 sequence reads: CASSHEDRVGGYTF. CDR3 nucleotides: TGCGCCAGCAGCCACGAAGACAGGGTGGGTGGCTACACCTTC.

The chain joins TRBV12-3 or TRBV12-4 to TRBJ1-2; 8 bases are shared with TRBD1. CDR3 length equals 13 residues. The V segment lost 4 bases and the J segment 7 bases; nucleotides outside the gene matches: 5. CDR3 DNA sequence: TGTGCCAGCAGTTCAGCAGGGGGCCGTGGCTACACCTTC. Residues: CASSSAGGRGYTF.

This chain joins TRBV6-5 and TRBJ2-7; a possible D gene is TRBD2 (5 bases). Trimming removed 6 bases at V and 3 bases at J, with 6 bases between. CDR3 length equals 11 residues. Germline-derived CDR1 and CDR2 are MNHEY and SVGAGI. The CDR3 region is CASSEGYEQYF. DNA for the CDR3: TGTGCCAGCAGCGAGGGCTACGAGCAGTACTTC.

This clone was counted a few times. The V and J genes are TRBV3-1 (or the pseudogene TRBV3-2) and TRBJ2-2; 8 bases align to TRBD2. CDR1 and CDR2 (germline): LGHDT, YNNKEL (reference sequence). The CDR3 is made up of 18 amino acids. V shed 2 bases and J 6 bases; nucleotides not matched to a gene: 14. The CDR3 region has the DNA TGTGCCAGCAGCCAATCCGCTAGCGGGCGAATTCTGGCCGGGGAGCTGTTTTTT. Its translation: CASSQSASGRILAGELFF.

This chain links TRBV10-1 with TRBJ2-7, with TRBD2 as a possible D gene (6 bases). Trimming shortened V by 5 bases and J by 4 bases, and 9 bases separated the two germline ends. The germline V gene encodes CDR1 WNHNN and CDR2 SYGVQD (reference sequence). The CDR3 extends over 12 amino acids. CDR3 in DNA: TGCGCCAGCAGTCGCGGGGATTACGAGCAGTACTTC. This translates into CASSRGDYEQYF.

This clone was counted only a few times. V is TRBV29-1 and J is TRBJ1-2, with 7 positions matching TRBD1. The CDR3 has 14 residues. Germline CDR1 reads SQVTM; CDR2 reads ANQGSEA. With V trimmed by 8 bases and J by 7 bases, 16 bases remained unmatched. This CDR3 is CSSGDSQRPSGYTF. The DNA for the CDR3 is TGCAGCTCCGGGGACAGTCAGCGGCCTAGTGGCTACACCTTC.